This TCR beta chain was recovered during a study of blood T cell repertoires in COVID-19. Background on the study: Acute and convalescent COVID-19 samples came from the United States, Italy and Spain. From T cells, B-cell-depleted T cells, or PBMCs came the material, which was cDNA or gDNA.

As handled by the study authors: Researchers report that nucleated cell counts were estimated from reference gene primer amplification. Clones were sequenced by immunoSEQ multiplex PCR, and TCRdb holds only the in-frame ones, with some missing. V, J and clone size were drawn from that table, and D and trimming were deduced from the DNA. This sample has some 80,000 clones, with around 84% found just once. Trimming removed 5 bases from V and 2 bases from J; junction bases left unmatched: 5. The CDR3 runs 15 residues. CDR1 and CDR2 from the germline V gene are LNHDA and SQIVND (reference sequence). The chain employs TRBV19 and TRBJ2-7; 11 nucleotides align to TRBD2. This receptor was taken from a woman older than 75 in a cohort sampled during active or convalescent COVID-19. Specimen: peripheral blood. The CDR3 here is CASSPGLAGPYEQYF. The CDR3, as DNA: TGTGCCAGTAGTCCCGGACTAGCGGGCCCCTACGAGCAGTACTTC.